This TCR beta chain was recorded in a study of T cell changes during pregnancy in multiple sclerosis. Generated by immunoSEQ multiplex PCR, the TCRdb table keeps only in-frame clones and is missing some. The sample has 15,000 or so clones; about 86% are singletons. Germline V gives CDR1 SGHTA, CDR2 FQGTGA. The CDR3 sequence is 19 residues long. This chain links TRBV7-3 with TRBJ2-5; 16 bases line up with TRBD2. Matching the DNA end better, TRBJ2-7 makes the J call doubtful. The TCR originated in a female donor with multiple sclerosis, enrolled in a pregnancy study. The sequencing here drew on CD8+ T cells from peripheral blood mononuclear cells, taken in the first trimester of pregnancy. CDR3 amino acids: CASSAGTSGRAVNPYEQYF. In DNA form, the CDR3 reads TGTGCCAGCAGCGCCGGGACTAGCGGGAGGGCCGTGAACCCCTACGAGCAGTACTTC.